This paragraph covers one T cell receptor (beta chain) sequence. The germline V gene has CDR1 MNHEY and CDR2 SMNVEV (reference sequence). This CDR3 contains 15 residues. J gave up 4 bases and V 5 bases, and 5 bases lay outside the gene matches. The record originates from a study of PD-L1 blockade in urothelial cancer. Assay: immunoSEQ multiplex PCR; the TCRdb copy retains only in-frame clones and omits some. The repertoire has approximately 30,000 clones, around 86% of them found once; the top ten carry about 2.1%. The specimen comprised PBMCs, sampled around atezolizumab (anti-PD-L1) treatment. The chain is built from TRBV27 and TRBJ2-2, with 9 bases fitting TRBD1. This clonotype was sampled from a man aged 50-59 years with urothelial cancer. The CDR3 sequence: CASSPQGAGTGELFF. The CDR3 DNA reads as TGTGCCAGCAGTCCACAGGGGGCAGGCACCGGGGAGCTGTTTTTT.